A single sample is the source of the 29 T cell receptor beta chains below, sequenced in a study of blood T cell repertoires in COVID-19. Produced via immunoSEQ multiplex PCR; TCRdb's table is partial and in-frame only. The sample holds hundreds of thousands of clones, 75% to 90% seen once. Sequenced material: peripheral blood. These receptors originate from a man between 18 and 35 years old with active or convalescent COVID-19.

J is TRBJ2-2 and V is TRBV27; 9 positions agree with TRBD1. With 8 bases clipped from V and 7 bases from J, the junction kept 11 bases outside the gene matches. Germline CDR1 is MNHEY and CDR2 is SMNVEV (reference sequence). This CDR3 is built from 15 residues. CDR3 sequence: CASGLRTGVDGELFF. As DNA, the CDR3 is TGTGCCAGCGGACTTCGGACAGGGGTTGACGGGGAGCTGTTTTTT.

The chain links TRBV11-2 to TRBJ2-7; TRBD2 is a possible D gene (5 bases). The CDR3 runs 14 residues. CDR1 and CDR2 (germline): SGHAT, FQNNGV. Trimming removed 5 bases from V and 4 bases from J, with 15 bases in between. CDR3 nucleotide sequence: TGTGCCAGCAGCCGATTAGGAGCGGCGTACGAGCAGTACTTC. It is translated as CASSRLGAAYEQYF. Looking up the rest from reference TRBV11-2 and TRBJ2-7 gives the full variable domain: EAGVAQSPRYKIIEKRQSVAFWCNPISGHATLYWYQQILGQGPKLLIQFQNNGVVDDSQLPKDRFSAERLKGVDSTLKIQPAKLEDSAVYLCASSRLGAAYEQYFGPGTRLTVT.

This clone was detected a few times. This sequence joins TRBV2 and TRBJ1-4, with 8 bases fitting TRBD1. J gave up 15 bases and V 6 bases, and 18 bases lay outside the gene matches. Germline values: CDR1 SNHLY, CDR2 FYNNEI. This CDR3 is 15 amino acids long. Here the CDR3 DNA reads TGTGCCAGCAGAGCTCCGGGACAGGTCGTAGAAAGGGTGTTTTTT. This codes for CASRAPGQVVERVFF.

V is TRBV4-1 and J is TRBJ1-6, with TRBD1 matching over 10 bases. J lost 6 bases, V lost 3 bases, and 8 bases had no gene match. CDR1 MGHRA and CDR2 YSYEKL come from the germline V gene. This CDR3 contains 17 residues. CDR3 residues: CASSQHGDRGLNSPLHF. The CDR3 DNA follows: TGCGCCAGCAGCCAGCATGGGGACAGGGGTCTTAATTCACCCCTCCACTTT.

The rearrangement joins TRBV6-5 to TRBJ2-5; TRBD1 matches 7 bases. In germline, CDR1 is MNHEY, CDR2 SVGAGI. The length of the CDR3 is 13 residues. V dropped 2 bases and J dropped 5; count of bases not matched to a gene: 2. CDR3 protein: CASSYQGGETQYF. For the CDR3, the DNA is TGTGCCAGCAGTTACCAAGGGGGCGAGACCCAGTACTTC.

The chain uses TRBV2 and TRBJ1-1, with 8 bases fitting TRBD1. This CDR3 has 15 amino acids. The V and J ends lost 6 bases and 5 bases, in that order; junction bases with no gene match: 11. Germline V gene data show CDR1 as SNHLY and CDR2 as FYNNEI. In DNA form, the CDR3 reads TGTGCCAGCAGGCCCTGGACAGGGAGAGAAACTGAAGCTTTCTTT. It yields the protein CASRPWTGRETEAFF.

The chain uses TRBV6-5 and TRBJ1-5; D is unresolved. V shed 9 bases and J shed 0 bases, with 9 bases lying between them. This CDR3 has 13 residues. Germline CDR1 is MNHEY and CDR2 is SVGAGI. The CDR3 coding sequence is TGTGCCAGTCAACTCGGTAGCAATCAGCCCCAGCATTTT. Encoded protein: CASQLGSNQPQHF.

This clone occurred many times. This chain links TRBV21-1 with TRBJ2-5; TRBD2 is the table's D call, not checked against the DNA. TRBV21-1 is a recognized pseudogene. This CDR3 is 16 amino acids long. The CDR3 region has the DNA TGTGCCAGCAGAAAGGAGACTAGCGGTAATCAAGAGACCCAGTACTTC. Translating it yields CASRKETSGNQETQYF.

The gene calls are TRBV6-6 and TRBJ2-7; tentatively, D is TRBD1 (6 bases). Trimming stripped 5 bases from V and 0 bases from J, with 17 bases between. This CDR3 region has 16 residues. Germline CDR1 MNHNY, CDR2 SVGAGI (reference sequence). CDR3: CASSRPGTPSSYEQYF. As DNA, the CDR3 is TGTGCCAGCAGTAGGCCCGGGACACCTAGCTCCTACGAGCAGTACTTC.

This chain connects TRBV5-5 to TRBJ1-2; 12 nucleotides match TRBD1. V was pared by 0 bases and J by 4 bases, with 4 bases of the junction left unmatched. CDR3 length equals 16 residues. The germline V gene has CDR1 SGHKS and CDR2 YYEKEE (reference sequence). The CDR3, as DNA: TGTGCCAGCAGCTTGGCAGGGACAGGGGGCCCCTATGGCTACACCTTC. Its translation is CASSLAGTGGPYGYTF.

The chain has TRBV18 and TRBJ2-5; 9 bases agree with TRBD2. Germline V gene lookup returns CDR1 KGHSH and CDR2 LQKENI. The CDR3 runs to 16 residues. Trimming cost V 4 bases and J 4 bases; bases outside gene matches: 10. The CDR3 DNA reads as TGTGCCAGCTCACTTGGTCTAGCGGGATACACAGAGACCCAGTACTTC. Protein sequence: CASSLGLAGYTETQYF.

The V gene is TRBV9, the J gene TRBJ2-1, with 9 bases aligning to TRBD1. The V gene end was trimmed by 3 bases and the J gene end by 1 base; junction bases not matched to a gene: 11. This CDR3 spans 18 amino acids. Germline V gene sequence: CDR1 SGDLS, CDR2 YYNGEE. The CDR3 is CASSAGGQGGWSYNEQFF. In nucleotides, the CDR3 is TGTGCCAGCAGCGCGGGGGGACAGGGCGGGTGGTCCTACAATGAGCAGTTCTTC.

CDR3 protein: CASSFDRTLGGNTIYF. The CDR3 DNA is TGTGCCAGCAGTTTTGACCGGACTTTAGGTGGAAACACCATATATTTT. The V and J genes are TRBV6-2 or TRBV6-3 and TRBJ1-3; no clear D. Per germline, CDR1 MNHEY and CDR2 SVGEGT. Trimming pared 4 bases from V and 3 bases from J, leaving 16 bases between. This CDR3 is built from 16 residues.

The rearrangement links TRBV4-3 to TRBJ1-6, with D possibly matching TRBD1 (6 bases). The CDR3 has 18 residues. Germline V lookup: CDR1 LGHNA, CDR2 YSLEER. The germline V and J ends were trimmed by 1 base and 9 bases, with 22 bases remaining between them. CDR3 loop: CASSQGPQGQEVSSPLHF. The CDR3 DNA reads TGCGCCAGCAGCCAAGGACCCCAGGGGCAGGAGGTCAGTTCACCCCTCCACTTT.

The chain combines TRBV28 with TRBJ2-3; 9 nucleotides align to TRBD2. CDR1 is MDHEN, CDR2 SYDVKM, per germline. Losses at the gene ends were 2 bases for V and 0 bases for J; bases not matched to a gene: 24. The CDR3 runs 23 residues. CDR3: CASSLPPRLGRTASGVSTDTQYF. CDR3 DNA sequence: TGTGCCAGCAGTTTACCCCCCCGGCTCGGCCGGACCGCTAGCGGGGTTAGCACAGATACGCAGTATTTT.

The V gene is TRBV30, the J gene TRBJ1-3; tentatively, D is TRBD1 (5 bases). Germline V gene lookup returns CDR1 GTSNPN and CDR2 SVGIG (reference sequence). V dropped 3 bases and J dropped 0 bases, with 18 bases sitting between them. The CDR3 runs 17 residues. The CDR3 loop reads CAWRGAGQENSGNTIYF. CDR3 nucleotide sequence: TGTGCCTGGAGGGGTGCGGGGCAGGAGAACTCTGGAAACACCATATATTTT.

The chain joins TRBV7-3 to TRBJ2-1, with 8 bases aligning to TRBD2. Germline loops: CDR1 SGHTA, CDR2 FQGTGA. The CDR3 loop spans 15 amino acids. The trim removed 5 bases at V and 2 bases at J, leaving 5 bases unmatched. CDR3 coding DNA: TGTGCCAGCAGCCTGAGCGGGGGCGCCTACAATGAGCAGTTCTTC. Protein sequence: CASSLSGGAYNEQFF.

The chain combines TRBV5-5 with TRBJ2-7; 10 bases fit TRBD1. The V gene end was trimmed by 3 bases and the J gene end by 1 base; junction bases not matched to a gene: 7. The CDR3 runs to 16 residues. CDR1 and CDR2 (germline): SGHKS, YYEKEE (reference sequence). Here the CDR3 DNA reads TGTGCCAGCAGCTCTCGGGGACAGGGGAGATCCTACGAGCAGTACTTC. Translated, it gives CASSSRGQGRSYEQYF.

This sequence joins TRBV18 and TRBJ2-7; TRBD2 matches at 7 bases. Germline CDR1 reads KGHSH; CDR2 reads LQKENI. The ends lost 3 bases at V and 3 bases at J; junction bases unmatched: 5. The CDR3 is made up of 14 amino acids. For the CDR3, the DNA is TGTGCCAGCTCACCCATAGGACTAGTCTACGAGCAGTACTTC. This codes for CASSPIGLVYEQYF.

The chain carries TRBV7-2 and TRBJ1-5, with 8 bases aligning to TRBD1. CDR1 is SGHTA, CDR2 FQGNSA, per germline. Trimming took 4 bases from V and 8 from J; bases not matched to a gene: 7. The CDR3 is 14 amino acids. CDR3 loop: CASSSNRGREPQHF. DNA of the CDR3: TGTGCCAGCAGCTCTAACAGGGGGAGAGAGCCCCAGCATTTT.

This chain links TRBV4-1 with TRBJ1-2; D might be TRBD1 (5 bases). The germline V gene encodes CDR1 MGHRA and CDR2 YSYEKL. The CDR3 has 13 residues. The V and J ends lost 2 bases and 4 bases respectively, with 8 bases between them. The CDR3 sequence: CASSQQGAYGYTF. The CDR3 coding sequence is TGCGCCAGCAGCCAACAGGGCGCCTATGGCTACACCTTC.

The rearrangement uses TRBV28 and TRBJ1-2; D possibly corresponds to TRBD1 (5 bases). In germline, CDR1 is MDHEN, CDR2 SYDVKM. This CDR3 comprises 15 residues. The V end was cut by 6 bases, the J end by 0 bases, with 14 bases between. CDR3 in DNA: TGTGCCAGCAGGATCCCGGGACTGCCTAACTATGGCTACACCTTC. This sequence encodes CASRIPGLPNYGYTF.

J is TRBJ2-1 and V is TRBV24-1; TRBD1 matches at 7 bases. The germline CDR1 and CDR2 sequences are KGHDR and SFDVKD. The CDR3 totals 16 residues. Trimming took 7 bases from V and 9 from J; bases not matched to a gene: 17. CDR3 coding DNA: TGTGCCACCAGCGAAAAGGGACAGAACACCCCGTCTGAGCAGTTCTTC. Translated, it gives CATSEKGQNTPSEQFF.

The V and J genes are TRBV18 and TRBJ2-1; TRBD2 aligns across 10 bases. Germline V gene data show CDR1 as KGHSH and CDR2 as LQKENI. CDR3 length: 14 amino acids. V lost 0 bases, J lost 7 bases, and 0 bases stayed unmatched. The CDR3 coding sequence is TGTGCCAGCTCACCACCGGGACTAGCGAATGAGCAGTTCTTC. Encoded protein: CASSPPGLANEQFF.

CDR3 bases: TGCAGCGTTGAAGGTCCCAGGGCCCACGAGCAGTACTTC. Protein product: CSVEGPRAHEQYF. V usage is TRBV29-1 and J usage is TRBJ2-7; D might be TRBD1 (5 bases). The V end lost 1 base, the J end lost 5 bases, and 12 bases lay between the germline ends. The CDR3 has 13 amino acids. The germline V gene has CDR1 SQVTM and CDR2 ANQGSEA.

This sequence joins TRBV3-1 (or the pseudogene TRBV3-2) and TRBJ2-2; D not certain. V shed 6 bases and J shed 3 bases, with 5 bases lying between them. The CDR3 length is 12 residues. Germline V gene sequence: CDR1 LGHDT, CDR2 YNNKEL (reference sequence). The DNA of the CDR3 is TGTGCCAGCAGGAACTACACCGGGGAGCTGTTTTTT. It codes for CASRNYTGELFF.

The chain recombines TRBV5-1 with TRBJ2-5; weak D call: TRBD1 (6 bases). The CDR3 is 14 amino acids. Germline V lookup: CDR1 SGHRS, CDR2 YFSETQ. The ends were cut back, 3 bases at V and 5 bases at J, with 14 bases in the middle. The DNA of the CDR3 is TGCGCCAGCAGCTGGACAGTACGGCAGGAGACCCAGTACTTC. This codes for CASSWTVRQETQYF.

The chain uses TRBV9 and TRBJ1-2, with 9 bases aligning to TRBD1. The J segment lost 5 bases and the V segment lost 4 bases, leaving 9 bases of the junction unmatched. The CDR3 has 15 residues. Germline V gene lookup returns CDR1 SGDLS and CDR2 YYNGEE. In DNA, the CDR3 is TGTGCCAGCAGCCAGGGGGACAGGGTTTTTTATGGCTACACCTTC. It is translated as CASSQGDRVFYGYTF.

This chain links TRBV27 with TRBJ2-1; 9 bases agree with TRBD2. CDR1 and CDR2 from the germline V gene are MNHEY and SMNVEV (reference sequence). The CDR3 is 14 amino acids. The J segment lost 10 bases and the V segment lost 5 bases, leaving 9 bases of the junction unmatched. Here the CDR3 DNA reads TGTGCCAGCAGTGGAAAGCGGGGGGCGGAAGAGCAGTTCTTC. It encodes CASSGKRGAEEQFF.